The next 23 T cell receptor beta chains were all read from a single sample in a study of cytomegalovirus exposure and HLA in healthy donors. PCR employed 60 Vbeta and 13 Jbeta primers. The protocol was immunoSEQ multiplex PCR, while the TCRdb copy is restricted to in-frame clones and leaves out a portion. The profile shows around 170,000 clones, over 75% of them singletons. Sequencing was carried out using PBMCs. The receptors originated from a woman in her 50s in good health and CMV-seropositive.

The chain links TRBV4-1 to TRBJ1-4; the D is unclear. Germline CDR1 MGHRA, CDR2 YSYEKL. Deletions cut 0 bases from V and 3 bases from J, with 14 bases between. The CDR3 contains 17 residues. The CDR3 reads CASSQDPDSVANEKLFF. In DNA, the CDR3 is TGCGCCAGCAGCCAAGACCCTGACTCTGTTGCTAATGAAAAACTGTTTTTT.

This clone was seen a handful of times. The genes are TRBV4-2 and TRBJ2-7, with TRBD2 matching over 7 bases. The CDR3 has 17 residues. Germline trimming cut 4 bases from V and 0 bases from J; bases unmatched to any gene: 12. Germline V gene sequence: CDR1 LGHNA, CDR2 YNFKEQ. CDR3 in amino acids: CASSRGRGTPGSYEQYF. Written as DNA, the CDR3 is TGTGCCAGCAGCCGAGGGAGGGGTACGCCAGGCTCCTACGAGCAGTACTTC.

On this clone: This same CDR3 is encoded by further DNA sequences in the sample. The CDR3 sequence: CASSLAGNTEAFF. In DNA form, the CDR3 reads TGTGCCAGCAGCTTGGCAGGGAACACTGAAGCTTTCTTT. This chain links TRBV11-2 with TRBJ1-1; the D is unclear. The CDR3 consists of 13 residues. V lost 3 bases and J lost 1, with 6 bases in between. Looked up from germline, CDR1 is SGHAT and CDR2 is FQNNGV.

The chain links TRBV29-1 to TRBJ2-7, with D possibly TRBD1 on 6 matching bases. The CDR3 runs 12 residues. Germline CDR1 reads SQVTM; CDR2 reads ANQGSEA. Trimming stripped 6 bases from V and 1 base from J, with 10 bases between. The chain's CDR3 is CSVRTASYEQYF. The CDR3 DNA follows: TGCAGCGTGAGGACAGCATCCTACGAGCAGTACTTC.

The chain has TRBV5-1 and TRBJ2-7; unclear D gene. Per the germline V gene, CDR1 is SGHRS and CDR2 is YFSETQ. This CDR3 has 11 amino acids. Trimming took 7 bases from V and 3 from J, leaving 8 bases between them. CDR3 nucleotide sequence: TGCGCCAGCTCTCGAGGCTACGAGCAGTACTTC. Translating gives CASSRGYEQYF. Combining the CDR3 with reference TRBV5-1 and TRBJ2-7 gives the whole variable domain KAGVTQTPRYLIKTRGQQVTLSCSPISGHRSVSWYQQTPGQGLQFLFEYFSETQRNKGNFPGRFSGRQFSNSRSEMNVSTLELGDSALYLCASSRGYEQYFGPGTRLTVT.

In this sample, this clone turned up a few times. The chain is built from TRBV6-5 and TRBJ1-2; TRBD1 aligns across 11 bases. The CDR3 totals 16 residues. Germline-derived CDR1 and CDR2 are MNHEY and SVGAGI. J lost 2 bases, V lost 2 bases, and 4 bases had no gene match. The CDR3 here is CASSYVRTGGNYGYTF. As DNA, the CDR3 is TGTGCCAGCAGTTACGTACGGACAGGGGGCAACTATGGCTACACCTTC.

The CDR3 is CASGLFRQAMNTEAFF. CDR3 DNA: TGTGCCAGCGGGCTTTTCCGGCAGGCGATGAACACTGAAGCTTTCTTT. This rearrangement joins TRBV11-2 to TRBJ1-1, with no clear D. Trimming removed 8 bases at V and 0 bases at J, with 19 bases between. The CDR3 loop spans 16 amino acids. Germline CDR1 and CDR2: SGHAT and FQNNGV. The whole variable domain, filled in from reference TRBV11-2 and TRBJ1-1, reads EAGVAQSPRYKIIEKRQSVAFWCNPISGHATLYWYQQILGQGPKLLIQFQNNGVVDDSQLPKDRFSAERLKGVDSTLKIQPAKLEDSAVYLCASGLFRQAMNTEAFFGQGTRLTVV.

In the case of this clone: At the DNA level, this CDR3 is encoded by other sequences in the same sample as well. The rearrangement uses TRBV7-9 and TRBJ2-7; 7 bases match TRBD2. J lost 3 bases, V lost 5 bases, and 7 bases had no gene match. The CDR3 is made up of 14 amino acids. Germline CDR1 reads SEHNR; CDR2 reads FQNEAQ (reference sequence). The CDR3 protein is CASSPTGRGYEQYF. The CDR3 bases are TGTGCCAGCAGCCCTACGGGGAGGGGCTACGAGCAGTACTTC.

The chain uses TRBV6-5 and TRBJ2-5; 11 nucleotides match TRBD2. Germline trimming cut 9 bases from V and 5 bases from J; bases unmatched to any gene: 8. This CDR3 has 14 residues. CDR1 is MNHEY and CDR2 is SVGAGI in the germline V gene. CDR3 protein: CASTSSGRRETQYF. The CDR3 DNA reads TGTGCCAGTACGTCTAGCGGGAGGCGGGAGACCCAGTACTTC.

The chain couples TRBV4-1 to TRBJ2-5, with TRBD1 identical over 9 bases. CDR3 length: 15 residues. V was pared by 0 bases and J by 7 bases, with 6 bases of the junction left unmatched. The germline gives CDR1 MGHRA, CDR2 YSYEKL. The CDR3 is CASSQEQGARGTQYF. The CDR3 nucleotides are TGCGCCAGCAGCCAAGAACAGGGGGCTAGGGGGACCCAGTACTTC.

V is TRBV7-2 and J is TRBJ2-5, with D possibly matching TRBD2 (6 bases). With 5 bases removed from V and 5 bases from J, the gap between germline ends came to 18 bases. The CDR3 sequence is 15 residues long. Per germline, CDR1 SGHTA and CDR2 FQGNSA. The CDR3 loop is CASSPAVGGWETQYF. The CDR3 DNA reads TGTGCCAGCAGCCCAGCGGTGGGGGGTTGGGAGACCCAGTACTTC. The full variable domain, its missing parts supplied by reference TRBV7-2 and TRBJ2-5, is GAGVSQSPSNKVTEKGKDVELRCDPISGHTALYWYRQSLGQGLEFLIYFQGNSAPDKSGLPSDRFSAERTGGSVSTLTIQRTQQEDSAVYLCASSPAVGGWETQYFGPGTRLLVL.

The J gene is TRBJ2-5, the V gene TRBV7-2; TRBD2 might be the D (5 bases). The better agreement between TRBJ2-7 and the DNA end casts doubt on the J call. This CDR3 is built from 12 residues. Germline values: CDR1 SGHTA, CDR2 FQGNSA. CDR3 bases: TGTGCCAGCAGCCGAACTAGTGTCGAGCAGTACTTC. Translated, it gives CASSRTSVEQYF.

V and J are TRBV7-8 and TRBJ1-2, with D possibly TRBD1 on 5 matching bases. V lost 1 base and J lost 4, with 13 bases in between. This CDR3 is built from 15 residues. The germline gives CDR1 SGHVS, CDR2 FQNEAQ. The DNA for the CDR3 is TGTGCCAGCAGCTTAGTATTGGGGGGACCCTATGGCTACACCTTC. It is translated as CASSLVLGGPYGYTF.

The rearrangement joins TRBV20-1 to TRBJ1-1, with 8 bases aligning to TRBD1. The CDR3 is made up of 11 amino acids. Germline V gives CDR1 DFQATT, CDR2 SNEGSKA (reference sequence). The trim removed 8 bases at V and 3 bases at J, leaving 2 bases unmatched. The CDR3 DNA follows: TGCAGTAACAGGGGGGACACTGAAGCTTTCTTT. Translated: CSNRGDTEAFF.

CDR3 in DNA: TGTGCCAGCAGCGTAGGGATGGGGGCCCCACGCGGTTCACCCCTCCACTTT. It codes for CASSVGMGAPRGSPLHF. The J gene is TRBJ1-6, the V gene TRBV9; D is perhaps TRBD1 (6 bases). Germline V CDR1 and CDR2: SGDLS, YYNGEE. The CDR3 runs 17 residues. V was cut by 0 bases and J by 9 bases, with 19 bases left in between.

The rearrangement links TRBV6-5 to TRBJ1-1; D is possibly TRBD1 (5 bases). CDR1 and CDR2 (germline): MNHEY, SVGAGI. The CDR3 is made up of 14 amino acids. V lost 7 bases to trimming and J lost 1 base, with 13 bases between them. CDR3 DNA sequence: TGTGCCAGCATCACCATAAGGGGGAACACTGAAGCTTTCTTT. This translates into CASITIRGNTEAFF.

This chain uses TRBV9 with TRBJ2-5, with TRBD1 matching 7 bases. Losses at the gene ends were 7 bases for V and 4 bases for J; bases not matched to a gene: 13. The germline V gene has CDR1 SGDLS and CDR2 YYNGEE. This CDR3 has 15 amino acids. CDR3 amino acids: CASARQGSIGETQYF. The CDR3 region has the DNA TGTGCCAGCGCCAGACAGGGTAGTATCGGAGAGACCCAGTACTTC.

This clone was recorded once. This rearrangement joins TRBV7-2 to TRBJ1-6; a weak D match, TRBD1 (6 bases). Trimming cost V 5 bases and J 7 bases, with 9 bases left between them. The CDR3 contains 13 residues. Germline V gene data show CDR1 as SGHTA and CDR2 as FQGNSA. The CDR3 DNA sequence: TGTGCCAGCAGCCAGGGGTGGAATTCACCCCTCCACTTT. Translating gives CASSQGWNSPLHF.

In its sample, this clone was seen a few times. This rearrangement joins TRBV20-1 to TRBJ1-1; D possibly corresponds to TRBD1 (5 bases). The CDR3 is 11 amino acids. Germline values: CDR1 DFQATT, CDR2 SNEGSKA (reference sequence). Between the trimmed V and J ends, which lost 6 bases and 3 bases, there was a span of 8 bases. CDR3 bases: TGCAGTGCCAAACAGGACACTGAAGCTTTCTTT. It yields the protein CSAKQDTEAFF.

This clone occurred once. CDR3 loop: CASSRQGQATNNEQFF. The DNA of the CDR3 is TGCGCCAGCAGCCGGCAGGGACAGGCGACTAACAATGAGCAGTTCTTC. This chain joins TRBV5-1 and TRBJ2-1; TRBD1 matches at 8 bases. Germline V gene data show CDR1 as SGHRS and CDR2 as YFSETQ. This CDR3 region has 16 residues. V was clipped by 4 bases and J by 5 bases; unmatched bases: 11.

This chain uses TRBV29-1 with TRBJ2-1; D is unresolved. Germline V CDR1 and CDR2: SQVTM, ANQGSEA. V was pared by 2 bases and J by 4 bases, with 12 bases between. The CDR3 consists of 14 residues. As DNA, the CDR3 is TGCAGCGTTGAATCCGGCAGGTTTTACAATGAGCAGTTCTTC. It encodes CSVESGRFYNEQFF.

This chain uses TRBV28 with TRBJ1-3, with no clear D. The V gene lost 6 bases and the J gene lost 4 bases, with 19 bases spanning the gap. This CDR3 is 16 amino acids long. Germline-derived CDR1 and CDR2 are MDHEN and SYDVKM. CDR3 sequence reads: CASSLAGEVEGNTIYF. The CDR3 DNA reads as TGTGCCAGCAGCTTAGCCGGGGAAGTGGAGGGAAACACCATATATTTT.

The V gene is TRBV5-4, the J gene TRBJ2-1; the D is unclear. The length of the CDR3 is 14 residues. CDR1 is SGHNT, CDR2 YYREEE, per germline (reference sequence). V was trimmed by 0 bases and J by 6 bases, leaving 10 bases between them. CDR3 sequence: CASSLAPGSNEQFF. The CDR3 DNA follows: TGTGCCAGCAGCTTGGCCCCCGGGTCCAATGAGCAGTTCTTC. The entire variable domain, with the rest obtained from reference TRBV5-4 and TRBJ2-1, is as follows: ETGVTQSPTHLIKTRGQQVTLRCSSQSGHNTVSWYQQALGQGPQFIFQYYREEENGRGNFPPRFSGLQFPNYSSELNVNALELDDSALYLCASSLAPGSNEQFFGPGTRLTVL.